The clone carrying this T cell receptor beta chain was picked up a small number of times. Its antigen is unidentified. V was trimmed by 5 bases and J by 8 bases, leaving 10 bases between them. This CDR3 contains 12 residues. These data come from a study of T cell repertoires in cytomegalovirus infection. Study-level points and caveats: The ex vivo response showed dominance by HLA-C-restricted CMV-specific TCR beta clonotypes.

Using its own MiXCR run on the reads, TCRdb lists one record per CDR3 protein. The top ten clones hold about 20% of a sample with 200,000 to 250,000 distinct CDR3 sequences, roughly 23% of them seen once. This chain connects TRBV12-3 or TRBV12-4 to TRBJ2-1, with D possibly called TRBD1 or TRBD2 (5 bases each). This clonotype originated in a human donor in good health (CMV status not recorded). Some clones in this sample may be carry-over from other donors' samples. The sequencing sample was made of CD8+ T cells from PBMCs. The CDR3 is CASSPGTHEQFF. CDR3 DNA sequence: TGTGCCAGCAGTCCGGGGACCCATGAGCAGTTCTTC.